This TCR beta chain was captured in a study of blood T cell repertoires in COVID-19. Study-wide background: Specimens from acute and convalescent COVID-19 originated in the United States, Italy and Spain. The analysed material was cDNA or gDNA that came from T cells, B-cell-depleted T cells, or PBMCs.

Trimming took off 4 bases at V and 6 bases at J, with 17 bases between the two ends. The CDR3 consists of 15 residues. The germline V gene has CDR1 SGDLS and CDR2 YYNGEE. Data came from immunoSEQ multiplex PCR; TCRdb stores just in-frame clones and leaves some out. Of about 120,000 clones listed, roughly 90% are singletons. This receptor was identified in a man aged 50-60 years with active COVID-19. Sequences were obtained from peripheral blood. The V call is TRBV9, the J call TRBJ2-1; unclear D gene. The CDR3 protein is CASSPTVVRSNEQFF. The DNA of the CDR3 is TGTGCCAGCAGCCCCACTGTTGTGAGAAGCAATGAGCAGTTCTTC.